This is a list of T cell receptor beta chains from one sample in a study of T cell changes during pregnancy in multiple sclerosis. Repertoires were generated with immunoSEQ multiplex PCR, while TCRdb's copy carries only in-frame clones and drops some. This table has 40,000 to 55,000 clones, around 90% appearing once. The material sequenced was peripheral blood, taken in the first trimester of pregnancy. These receptor sequences come from a female donor in good health, enrolled as a control in a pregnancy study. Both conserved end residues are part of each CDR3. D genes are given only for firm matches.

DNA | CDR3 | J | V | D
TGCGCCAGCAGCCTCGGGGGAGCGCAAGAGACCCAGTACTTC | CASSLGGAQETQYF | TRBJ2-5 | TRBV4-1 | NA
TGTGCCAGCAGTCGAACAGGGGGTGACACCGGGGAGCTGTTTTTT | CASSRTGGDTGELFF | TRBJ2-2 | TRBV6-4 | TRBD1
TGTGCCTCCCAGGGGTCGCGGACCTCTGAAGCTTTCTTT | CASQGSRTSEAFF | TRBJ1-1 | TRBV30 | NA
TGCGCCAGCCGACAGGGACAGGGCTTCTCCGAGCAGTACTTC | CASRQGQGFSEQYF | TRBJ2-7 | TRBV5-1 | TRBD1
TGTGCCAGCAGTTACTCTACAGGGGGCGGCTACACCTTC | CASSYSTGGGYTF | TRBJ1-2 | TRBV6-5 | TRBD1
TGTGCCAGCAGCTTATCTGCGGAACAAAAAGGACAGTCCTACGAGCAGTACTTC | CASSLSAEQKGQSYEQYF | TRBJ2-7 | TRBV11-2 | NA
TGTGCCAGCAGTGGGGGGGTTCCCTACGAGCAGTACTTC | CASSGGVPYEQYF | TRBJ2-7 | TRBV28 | TRBD2
TGTGCCAGCAGTGTGTTCGGTGCAGGCGCTACTAACTATGGCTACACCTTC | CASSVFGAGATNYGYTF | TRBJ1-2 | TRBV2 | NA
TGTGCCAGCAGCCCAACAGGGTTTAATGAAAAACTGTTTTTT | CASSPTGFNEKLFF | TRBJ1-4 | TRBV7-9 | NA
TGTGCCAGCAGTGAACAACAGGGTACGGAGACCCAGTACTTC | CASSEQQGTETQYF | TRBJ2-5 | TRBV6-1 | NA
TGTGCCAGCAGTCGGGACAGGTATACCGGGGAGCTGTTTTTT | CASSRDRYTGELFF | TRBJ2-2 | TRBV2 | TRBD1